This paragraph reports one T cell receptor beta chain. Its specificity is not known. The source of the sample is a study of cytomegalovirus exposure and HLA in healthy donors. Per the germline V gene, CDR1 is LNHDA and CDR2 is SQIVND (reference sequence). V gave up 5 bases and J gave up 8 bases, with 18 bases separating them. This CDR3 has 14 amino acids. Findings and limits, study-wide: Researchers reportedly found TCR beta sequences accurately predicted most subjects' HLA-A and HLA-B alleles.

PCR was performed using 60 Vbeta and 13 Jbeta primers. The method was immunoSEQ multiplex PCR; TCRdb's version includes in-frame clones alone and lacks a portion of them. This sample has approximately 140,000 clones, with about 77% found just once. The material sequenced was PBMCs. This receptor was taken from a female donor in good health and CMV-seronegative. The rearrangement links TRBV19 to TRBJ1-2; D may be TRBD1 (6 bases). The CDR3 DNA reads TGTGCCAGTAGTGTGGGGGCCCGGACCACCGGCTACACCTTC. Its protein product is CASSVGARTTGYTF.